Shown below are 20 T cell receptor beta chains from a single sample sequenced in a study of vaccination effects on CD4 cells after COVID-19. The ViraFEST assay expanded antigen-specific CD4+ T cells with viral peptide pools before sequencing. Scientists isolated CD4+ T cells after a roughly 9-day culture period ended. Prior SARS-CoV-2 infection was absent in the vaccine recipients, as shown by negative nucleocapsid antibodies. Using immunoSEQ multiplex PCR, the repertoire was profiled, and TCRdb retains in-frame clones only, with some absent. Of around 71,000 clones detected, around 76% appear once; the ten largest clones hold approximately 3.8%. Their antigen targets remain unknown. The sample was CD4+ T cells from PBMCs cultured with HCoV-OC43 spike peptides, taken before COVID-19 vaccination. Regarding subset: HCoV-OC43 spike overlapping peptide pool stimulation. The source is a human donor who received a COVID-19 vaccine.

The chain employs TRBV7-8 and TRBJ1-5; the D gene is possibly TRBD1 (5 bases). The germline V gene encodes CDR1 SGHVS and CDR2 FQNEAQ. This CDR3 contains 16 residues. V was cut by 7 bases and J by 0 bases, with 16 bases left in between. This CDR3 is CASTPSWGYSNQPQHF. CDR3 nucleotide sequence: TGTGCCAGCACCCCAAGTTGGGGGTATAGCAATCAGCCCCAGCATTTT.

The chain links TRBV3-1 (or the pseudogene TRBV3-2) to TRBJ2-2, with 8 bases that match TRBD2. Germline V gene lookup returns CDR1 LGHDT and CDR2 YNNKEL (reference sequence). This CDR3 spans 15 amino acids. J was trimmed by 0 bases and V by 3 bases; bases with no gene match: 0. The CDR3 nucleotides read TGTGCCAGCAGCCAGGGACTAGCGAACACCGGGGAGCTGTTTTTT. It is translated as CASSQGLANTGELFF.

This clone turned up a few times. The rearrangement joins TRBV6-2 or TRBV6-3 to TRBJ1-2, with TRBD1 identical over 8 bases. The CDR3 sequence is 14 residues long. Per the germline V gene, CDR1 is MNHEY and CDR2 is SVGEGT. With V trimmed by 4 bases and J by 4 bases, 5 bases remained unmatched. CDR3 loop: CASSFNRGTYGYTF. The CDR3 nucleotides read TGTGCCAGCAGTTTCAACAGGGGGACCTATGGCTACACCTTC.

Written as DNA, the CDR3 is TGTGCTAGTGGTTTGGGAACAGGGGGCGCTTTTCAAGATACGCAGTATTTT. Its protein product is CASGLGTGGAFQDTQYF. V usage is TRBV12-5 and J usage is TRBJ2-3; the match to TRBD1 covers 9 bases. V was pared by 1 base and J by 5 bases, with 10 bases of the junction left unmatched. Germline CDR1 and CDR2: LGHNT and FRNRAP. This CDR3 spans 17 amino acids. Based on the CDR3 plus reference TRBV12-5 and TRBJ2-3, the full variable domain is DARVTQTPRHKVTEMGQEVTMRCQPILGHNTVFWYRQTMMQGLELLAYFRNRAPLDDSGMPKDRFSAEMPDATLATLKIQPSEPRDSAVYFCASGLGTGGAFQDTQYFGPGTRLTVL.

The gene calls are TRBV7-2 and TRBJ1-2; a possible D gene is TRBD1 (6 bases). V was clipped by 3 bases and J by 8 bases, with 16 bases between them. Germline V CDR1 and CDR2: SGHTA, FQGNSA. CDR3 size: 14 residues. CDR3 nucleotide sequence: TGTGCCAGCAGCTTTTCTACAGGGATCAAGGGCTACACCTTC. It specifies CASSFSTGIKGYTF.

This clone was counted only a few times. The chain recombines TRBV7-9 with TRBJ2-3; tentative D call: TRBD2 (7 bases). The CDR3 has 16 amino acids. Germline V CDR1 and CDR2: SEHNR, FQNEAQ (reference sequence). Trimming stripped 4 bases from V and 4 bases from J, with 18 bases between. Here the CDR3 DNA reads TGTGCCAGCAGCTCCAAGGGGGGGTCTATCGCAGATACGCAGTATTTT. Translating it yields CASSSKGGSIADTQYF.

The chain links TRBV3-1 (or the pseudogene TRBV3-2) to TRBJ1-1, with D unresolved. The CDR3 runs 13 residues. Germline CDR1 reads LGHDT; CDR2 reads YNNKEL (reference sequence). V dropped 3 bases and J dropped 1 base, with 6 bases sitting between them. The CDR3 DNA reads TGTGCCAGCAGCCAGCAGAGGAACACTGAAGCTTTCTTT. Its protein is CASSQQRNTEAFF.

The chain has TRBV6-6 and TRBJ1-5; the D gene is possibly TRBD1 (5 bases). Looked up from germline, CDR1 is MNHNY and CDR2 is SVGAGI (reference sequence). V was shortened by 5 bases and J by 2 bases, with 13 bases between the two germline ends. The CDR3 is 15 amino acids. DNA for the CDR3: TGTGCCAGCAGTAGCAGCCAAGGGGGCAATCAGCCCCAGCATTTT. Its protein is CASSSSQGGNQPQHF.

The chain is built from TRBV6-5 and TRBJ2-3; perhaps TRBD1 as D (6 bases). V shed 6 bases and J shed 2 bases, with 12 bases lying between them. Looked up from germline, CDR1 is MNHEY and CDR2 is SVGAGI. The CDR3 extends over 14 amino acids. In DNA form, the CDR3 reads TGTGCCAGCAGAAAACAGGGTTTCACAGATACGCAGTATTTT. Amino acid sequence: CASRKQGFTDTQYF.

The chain carries TRBV4-3 and TRBJ1-1; D unresolved. V shed 0 bases and J shed 5 bases, with 16 bases lying between them. This CDR3 spans 16 amino acids. Germline V gene sequence: CDR1 LGHNA, CDR2 YSLEER. In nucleotides, the CDR3 is TGCGCCAGCAGCCAAGACCGGCCGGGAGCCGGGACTGAAGCTTTCTTT. Translated: CASSQDRPGAGTEAFF.

This clone was seen just once. V is TRBV6-5 and J is TRBJ2-7; D may be TRBD1 (6 bases). Between the trimmed V and J ends, which lost 2 bases and 6 bases, there was a span of 17 bases. Germline CDR1 reads MNHEY; CDR2 reads SVGAGI. The CDR3 loop spans 15 amino acids. CDR3 residues: CASSYDPTGSGEQYV. For the CDR3, the DNA is TGTGCCAGCAGTTACGACCCAACAGGGTCGGGCGAGCAGTACGTC.

This clone has only one observation. This chain uses TRBV5-8 with TRBJ2-2; TRBD1 is a possible D gene (5 bases). Trimming removed 4 bases at V and 2 bases at J, with 12 bases between. Germline V CDR1 and CDR2: SGHTS, YDEGEE. The CDR3 totals 15 residues. The CDR3 DNA is TGTGCCAGCAGCCCCAAAGGGGCCAACACCGGGGAGCTGTTTTTT. Protein product: CASSPKGANTGELFF. The full variable domain, its missing parts supplied by reference TRBV5-8 and TRBJ2-2, is EAGVTQSPTHLIKTRGQQATLRCSPISGHTSVYWYQQALGLGLQFLLWYDEGEERNRGNFPPRFSGRQFPNYSSELNVNALELEDSALYLCASSPKGANTGELFFGEGSRLTVL.

This clone was seen more than once but under ten times. This chain uses TRBV6-5 with TRBJ1-3; D is ambiguous. Germline CDR1 and CDR2: MNHEY and SVGAGI. The CDR3 totals 13 residues. V gave up 3 bases and J gave up 0 bases, with 3 bases separating them. The CDR3 sequence is CASSYDSGNTIYF. CDR3 DNA: TGTGCCAGCAGTTATGACTCTGGAAACACCATATATTTT.

The V and J genes are TRBV7-9 and TRBJ1-2; D gene ambiguous. The CDR3 extends over 14 amino acids. Looked up from germline, CDR1 is SEHNR and CDR2 is FQNEAQ (reference sequence). Trimming shortened V by 1 base and J by 5 bases, and 11 bases separated the two germline ends. CDR3 in DNA: TGTGCCAGCAGCTTAGGCGGCCTAGGGTATGGCTACACCTTC. Amino acids: CASSLGGLGYGYTF.

The rearrangement links TRBV28 to TRBJ2-5; D gene uncertain. The germline V gene encodes CDR1 MDHEN and CDR2 SYDVKM. The germline V and J ends were trimmed by 4 bases and 5 bases, with 17 bases remaining between them. This CDR3 region has 15 residues. The CDR3 nucleotides are TGTGCCAGCAGTTCCCTTGGGGTTTCGAAGGAGACCCAGTACTTC. It is translated as CASSSLGVSKETQYF.

A few counts support this clone. The chain uses TRBV7-2 and TRBJ1-5; D unclear. The ends were cut back, 5 bases at V and 2 bases at J, with 7 bases in the middle. The CDR3 is 13 residues long. Germline V gives CDR1 SGHTA, CDR2 FQGNSA. CDR3 in amino acids: CASSGVGNQPQHF. The CDR3 nucleotides read TGTGCCAGCAGCGGAGTCGGCAATCAGCCCCAGCATTTT.

This clone was recorded once. The V and J genes are TRBV3-1 (or the pseudogene TRBV3-2) and TRBJ2-1, with 8 nucleotides matching TRBD2. The CDR3 contains 15 residues. V was clipped by 8 bases and J by 5 bases; unmatched bases: 11. The germline V gene has CDR1 LGHDT and CDR2 YNNKEL (reference sequence). CDR3 coding DNA: TGTGCCAGCGCTTCCTCGGGGGGGGCCCACAATGAGCAGTTCTTC. Translating gives CASASSGGAHNEQFF.

CDR3 DNA sequence: TGTGCCAGCAGTTACTCGGTAGGGCCGTATGGCTACACCTTC. It yields the protein CASSYSVGPYGYTF. The chain has TRBV6-2 or TRBV6-3 and TRBJ1-2; D gene ambiguous. CDR3 size: 14 residues. CDR1 MNHEY and CDR2 SVGEGT come from the germline V gene. Between the trimmed V and J ends, which lost 0 bases and 5 bases, there was a span of 10 bases.

The CDR3 coding sequence is TGTGCCAGCATAACTCGACAGTTTAACACTGAAGCTTTCTTT. Protein product: CASITRQFNTEAFF. V usage is TRBV2 and J usage is TRBJ1-1; tentatively, D is TRBD1 (5 bases). The CDR3 length is 14 residues. Germline CDR1 is SNHLY and CDR2 is FYNNEI. V lost 7 bases, J lost 2 bases, and 14 bases lay in between.

The chain combines TRBV5-1 with TRBJ1-3, with 8 bases lining up with TRBD1. There are 16 residues in the CDR3. V trimming: 3 bases; J trimming: 0 bases; junction bases outside the gene matches: 5. Germline CDR1 SGHRS, CDR2 YFSETQ. CDR3 loop: CASSYNQGASGNTIYF. CDR3 sequence (DNA): TGCGCCAGCAGCTATAATCAGGGGGCCTCTGGAAACACCATATATTTT.